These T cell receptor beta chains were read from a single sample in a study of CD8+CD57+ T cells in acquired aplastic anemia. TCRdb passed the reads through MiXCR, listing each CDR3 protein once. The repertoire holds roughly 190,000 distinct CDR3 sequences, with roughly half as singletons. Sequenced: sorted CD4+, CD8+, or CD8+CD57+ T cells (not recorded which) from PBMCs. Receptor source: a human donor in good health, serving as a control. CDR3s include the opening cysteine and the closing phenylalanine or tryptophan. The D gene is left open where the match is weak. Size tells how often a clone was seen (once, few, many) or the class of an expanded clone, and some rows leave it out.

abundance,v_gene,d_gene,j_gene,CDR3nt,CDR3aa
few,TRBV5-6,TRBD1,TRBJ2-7,TGTGCCAGCAGCTTGACAGGGGGCCTGTACGAGCAGTACTTC,CASSLTGGLYEQYF
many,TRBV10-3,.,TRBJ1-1,TGTGCCATCAGTGAGTCAGGACGGAACACTGAAGCTTTCTTT,CAISESGRNTEAFF
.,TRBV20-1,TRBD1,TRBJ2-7,TGCAGTGCTACCCGGACAGGGGAGTCCTACGAGCAGTACTTC,CSATRTGESYEQYF
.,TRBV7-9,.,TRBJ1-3,TGCGCCAGCAGCTTGGAGCCCACTGGCTCTGGAAACACCATATATTTT,CASSLEPTGSGNTIYF
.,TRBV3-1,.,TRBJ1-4,TGTGCCAGCAGCCAATATCTCCGGGACATTAAAAACATTAAGAATGAAAAACTGTTTTTT,CASSQYLRDIKNIKNEKLFF
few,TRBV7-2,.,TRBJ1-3,TGTGCCAGCAGCCTCACTGGGGGGAACTCTGGAAACACCATATATTTT,CASSLTGGNSGNTIYF
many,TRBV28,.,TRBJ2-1,TGTGCCAGCAGTTCTAATGAGCAGTTCTTC,CASSSNEQFF
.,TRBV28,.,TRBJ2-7,TGTGCCACCCTCAGGGTAGCCCAGTGGGGGAGTATGGTCTACGAGCAGTACTTC,CATLRVAQWGSMVYEQYF
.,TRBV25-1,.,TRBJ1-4,TGTGCCAGCAGTGAATCTAAGGGGGGCTGGGCTGAAAAACTGTTTTTT,CASSESKGGWAEKLFF
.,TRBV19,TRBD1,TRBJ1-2,TGTGCCAGTACCGGGGGGGACAGCCCCTATGGCTACACCTTC,CASTGGDSPYGYTF
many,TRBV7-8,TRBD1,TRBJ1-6,TGTGCCAGCAGCTTAGAGACAGGGGGAAATTCACCCCTCCACTTT,CASSLETGGNSPLHF
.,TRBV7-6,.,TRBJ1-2,TGTGCCAGCAGCTTAGATGGACGCTATGGCTACACCTTC,CASSLDGRYGYTF
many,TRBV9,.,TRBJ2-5,TGTGCCAGCAGCCCTCGCTCGTACCAAGAGACCCAGTACTTC,CASSPRSYQETQYF
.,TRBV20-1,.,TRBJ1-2,TGCAGTGCTAGACTTCCAGGGGTTCATCGTGGCTACACCTTC,CSARLPGVHRGYTF
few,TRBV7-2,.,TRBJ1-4,TGTGCCAGCAGCTTAGCAAGGGGGGAAAAACTGTTTTTT,CASSLARGEKLFF
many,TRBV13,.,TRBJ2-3,TGTGCCAGCAGTAACTCAGATACGCAGTATTTT,CASSNSDTQYF
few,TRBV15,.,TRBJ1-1,TGTGCCACCAGCAGGGACGGGATGAACACTGAAGCTTTCTTT,CATSRDGMNTEAFF
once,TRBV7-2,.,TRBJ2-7,TGTGCCAGCAGCCAAGTTGGGGGGGCCAAATCCTACGAGCAGTACTTC,CASSQVGGAKSYEQYF
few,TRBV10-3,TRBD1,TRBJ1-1,TGTGCCATCAGTTTGGACAGGGTGGGCACTGAAGCTTTCTTT,CAISLDRVGTEAFF
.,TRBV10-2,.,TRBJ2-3,TGCGCCAGCAGTGAACCAGCGGGTGGAACAGATACGCAGTATTTT,CASSEPAGGTDTQYF
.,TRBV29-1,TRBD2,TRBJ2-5,TGCAGCGTTGAAGGCGGACTAGTGGGGGACCAAGAGACCCAGTACTTC,CSVEGGLVGDQETQYF
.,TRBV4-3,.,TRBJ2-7,TGCGCCAGCAGCCAGTTAGTAGCCTACGAGCAGTACTTC,CASSQLVAYEQYF
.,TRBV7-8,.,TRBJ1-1,TGTGCCGGCAGCTTAGCAGGGGCTGAAGCTTTCTTT,CAGSLAGAEAFF
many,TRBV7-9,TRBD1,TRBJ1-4,TGTGCCAGCTTAAATGAGGGGGCCGAAGCTAATGAAAAACTGTTTTTT,CASLNEGAEANEKLFF
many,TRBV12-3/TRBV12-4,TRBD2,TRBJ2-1,TGTGCCAGCAGTACGGGACTAGCGGGGGTTAACAATGAGCAGTTCTTC,CASSTGLAGVNNEQFF
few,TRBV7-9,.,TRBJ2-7,TGTGCCAGCAGTTTGACTCCAGGCGGGATGACTTCTACGAGAAAAGGGCAGTACTTC,CASSLTPGGMTSTRKGQYF
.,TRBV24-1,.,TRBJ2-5,TGTGCCAGCAGTTTTGTGGGCCAAGAGACCCAGTACTTC,CASSFVGQETQYF
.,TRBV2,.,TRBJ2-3,TGTGCCAGCAGTTCCTCTCTCTTTGATACGCAGTATTTT,CASSSSLFDTQYF
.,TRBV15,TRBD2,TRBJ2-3,TGTGCCACCAGCAGAGGGTCGGCGGGGGGCACAGATACGCAGTATTTT,CATSRGSAGGTDTQYF
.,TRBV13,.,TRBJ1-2,TGTGCCAGCAGACACGGGGATCCCCTAAGGCCGGGGGGCTACACCTTC,CASRHGDPLRPGGYTF
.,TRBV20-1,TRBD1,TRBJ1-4,TGCAGTGCTAGCAGGGCGAACAGGGGGTTCGAAAAACTGTTTTTT,CSASRANRGFEKLFF
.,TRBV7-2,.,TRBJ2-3,TGTGCCAGCAGCCCTCGGACTGGTCGTAGCACAGATACGCAGTATTTT,CASSPRTGRSTDTQYF
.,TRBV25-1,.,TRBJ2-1,TGTGCCAGCAGGGACGTGAGGGGTGGCGATGAGCAGTTCTTC,CASRDVRGGDEQFF
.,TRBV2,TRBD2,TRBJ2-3,TGTGCCAGCAGCTTTGAGGGACTAGCGGCAGATACGCAGTATTTT,CASSFEGLAADTQYF
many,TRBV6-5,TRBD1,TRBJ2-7,TGTGCCAGCAGCACCGGGACAGGGTTGTACGAGCAGTACTTC,CASSTGTGLYEQYF
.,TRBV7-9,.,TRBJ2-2,TGTGCCAGCAGCTTAGCGCGGCAGACAATCAGAGCCGGGGAGATGTTTTTT,CASSLARQTIRAGEMFF
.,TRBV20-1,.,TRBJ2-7,TGCAGTGCTAGGACGGGTTCCTACGAGCAGTACTTC,CSARTGSYEQYF
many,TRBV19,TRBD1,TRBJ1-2,TGTGCCAGTAGTATGGTAGCCCCCCAACTCCGGGACAGGGGTGAGCGATCCGATGGCTACACCTTC,CASSMVAPQLRDRGERSDGYTF
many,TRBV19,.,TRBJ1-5,TGTGCCAGTAGTATTTCGGGATTCGGCCAGCCCCAGCATTTT,CASSISGFGQPQHF
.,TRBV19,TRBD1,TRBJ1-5,TGTGCCAGTAGACGGGACAGGGCGGTAGGAGCCCAGCATTTT,CASRRDRAVGAQHF
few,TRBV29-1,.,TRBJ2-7,TGCAGCGCCCAAGCCCGCAGGGACTACGAGCAGTACTTC,CSAQARRDYEQYF
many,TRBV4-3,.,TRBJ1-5,TGCGCCAGCAGCCAAGAAGAAGGACAGCCCCAGCATTTT,CASSQEEGQPQHF
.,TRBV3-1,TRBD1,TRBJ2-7,TGTGCCAGCAGCCAAGGGACAGGGAACCACTATGAGCAGTACTTC,CASSQGTGNHYEQYF
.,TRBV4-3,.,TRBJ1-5,TGCGCCAGCAGAGTAGAGGGGCAGCCCCAGCATTTT,CASRVEGQPQHF
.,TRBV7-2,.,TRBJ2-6,TGTGCCAGCAGCTTAGGGTGGGGGAACTCTGGGGCCAACGTCCTGACTTTC,CASSLGWGNSGANVLTF
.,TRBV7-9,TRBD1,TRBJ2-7,TGTGCCAGCAGCAGACAGGGGGCTGAGCAGTACTTC,CASSRQGAEQYF
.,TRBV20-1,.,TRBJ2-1,TGCAGTGCTAGGGGTTTTGATAGCTCCTACAATGAGCAGTTCTTC,CSARGFDSSYNEQFF
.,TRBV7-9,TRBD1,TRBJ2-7,TGTGCCAGCAGCCCTTGGGGAGCAGGGGGCAACGAGCAGTACTTC,CASSPWGAGGNEQYF
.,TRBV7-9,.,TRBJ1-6,TGTGCCAGCAGATCCGCAGGGACGGCCCTCCACTTT,CASRSAGTALHF
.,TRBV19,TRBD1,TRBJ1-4,TGTGCCAGTACGTCGACCGGGACAGGGGGTAATGAAAAACTGTTTTTT,CASTSTGTGGNEKLFF
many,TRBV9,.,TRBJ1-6,TGTGCCAGCAGCCGCAAGGGACTACCCAGCCCCAATTCACCCCTCCACTTT,CASSRKGLPSPNSPLHF
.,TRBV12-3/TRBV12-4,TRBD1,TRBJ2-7,TGTGCCAGCAGCCCTGACAGGGGGTGGGACGAGCAGTACTTC,CASSPDRGWDEQYF
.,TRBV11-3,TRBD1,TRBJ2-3,TGTGCCAGCAGCTTAGAGCAGGGGGCGTTCAATGAGCAGTATTTT,CASSLEQGAFNEQYF
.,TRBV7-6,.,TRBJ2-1,TGTGCCAGCAGCTTAGGGGCATTCAATGAGCAGTTCTTC,CASSLGAFNEQFF
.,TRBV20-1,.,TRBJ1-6,TGCAGTGCTAGAGATCCCACGGGGTCGGTGAATTCACCCCTCCACTTT,CSARDPTGSVNSPLHF